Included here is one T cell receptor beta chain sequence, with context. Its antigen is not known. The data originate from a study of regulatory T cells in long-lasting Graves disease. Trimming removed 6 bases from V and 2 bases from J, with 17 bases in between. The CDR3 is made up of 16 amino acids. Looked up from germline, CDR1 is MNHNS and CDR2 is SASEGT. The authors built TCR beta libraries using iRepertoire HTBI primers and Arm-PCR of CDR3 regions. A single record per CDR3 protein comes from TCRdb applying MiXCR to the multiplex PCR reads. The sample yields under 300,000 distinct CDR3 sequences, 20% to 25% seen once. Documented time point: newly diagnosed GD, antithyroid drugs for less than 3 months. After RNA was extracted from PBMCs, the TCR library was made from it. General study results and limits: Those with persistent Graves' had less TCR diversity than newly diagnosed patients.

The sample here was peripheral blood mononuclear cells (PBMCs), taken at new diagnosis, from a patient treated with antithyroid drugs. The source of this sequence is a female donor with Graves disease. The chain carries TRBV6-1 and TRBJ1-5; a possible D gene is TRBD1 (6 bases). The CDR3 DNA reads TGTGCCAGCAGCCATTCAGGGCAGGGGCGCAATCAGCCCCAGCATTTT. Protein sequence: CASSHSGQGRNQPQHF.